These T cell receptor beta chains were read from a single sample in a study of graft-versus-host responses after intestinal transplantation. Generated by immunoSEQ multiplex PCR, the TCRdb table keeps only in-frame clones and is missing some. The repertoire holds 50,000 to 75,000 clones, with 90% as singletons. For these TCRs, the target antigens are not known. The sample consisted of unstimulated CD8+ T cells sorted from spleen or lymph node cells, taken before transplant. These receptors were collected from a human donor who was the organ donor for an intestinal transplant. Both conserved end residues are part of each CDR3. The D gene is left open where the match is weak. Size values are once, few and many counts, or a class for expanded clones, and some rows have none.

d_call	v_call	clone_size	j_call	cdr3_aa	cdr3_nt
TRBD2	TRBV7-2	NA	TRBJ2-1	CASSPTSGRFNEQFF	TGTGCCAGCAGTCCTACTAGCGGGAGATTCAATGAGCAGTTCTTC
NA	TRBV7-2	NA	TRBJ2-5	CASSLSERPGAETQYF	TGTGCCAGCAGCTTAAGTGAGCGGCCGGGCGCAGAGACCCAGTACTTC
TRBD1	TRBV19	NA	TRBJ1-2	CASSIDGQAPHYGYTF	TGTGCCAGTAGTATAGATGGACAGGCCCCTCACTATGGCTACACCTTC
NA	TRBV19	NA	TRBJ2-1	CASSISWASLRNEQFF	TGTGCCAGTAGTATATCCTGGGCCTCCTTACGGAATGAGCAGTTCTTC
TRBD2	TRBV7-7	NA	TRBJ2-7	CASSYLRSGGTQYF	TGTGCTAGCAGCTATCTGAGGAGCGGGGGAACCCAGTACTTC
TRBD2	TRBV23-1	NA	TRBJ2-1	CASSQSRGGRGYNEQFF	TGCGCCAGCAGTCAATCTCGAGGCGGGAGGGGGTACAATGAGCAGTTCTTC
NA	TRBV27	NA	TRBJ2-7	CASSPTGSHEQYF	TGTGCCAGCAGCCCGACAGGATCCCACGAGCAGTACTTC
TRBD2	TRBV19	NA	TRBJ2-5	CASSPRGLAVGETQYF	TGTGCCAGTAGTCCGCGCGGGCTAGCGGTGGGGGAGACCCAGTACTTC
TRBD1	TRBV6-4	NA	TRBJ1-6	CASSDGTGANSPLHF	TGTGCCAGCAGTGACGGGACAGGGGCGAATTCACCCCTCCACTTT
NA	TRBV20-1	NA	TRBJ2-7	CSANDFYEQYF	TGCAGTGCTAACGACTTCTACGAGCAGTACTTC
TRBD2	TRBV6-5	NA	TRBJ2-1	CASREGSSYNEQFF	TGTGCCAGCCGGGAGGGGAGCTCCTACAATGAGCAGTTCTTC
TRBD2	TRBV30	NA	TRBJ2-3	CAWRTGTSGASDTQYF	TGTGCCTGGAGGACCGGGACTAGCGGGGCCTCAGATACGCAGTATTTT
TRBD2	TRBV28	NA	TRBJ2-5	CASSFPSGSGETQYF	TGTGCCAGCAGTTTTCCTAGCGGGAGTGGGGAGACCCAGTACTTC
NA	TRBV25-1	NA	TRBJ1-4	CASREGGEEKLFF	TGTGCCAGCAGGGAAGGAGGAGAGGAAAAACTGTTTTTT
TRBD1	TRBV29-1	NA	TRBJ1-4	CSVETGGPEKLFF	TGCAGCGTTGAGACAGGGGGTCCTGAAAAACTGTTTTTT
TRBD2	TRBV10-1	NA	TRBJ2-2	CASSTGTSTGELFF	TGCGCCAGCAGTACCGGGACTAGTACCGGGGAGCTGTTTTTT
NA	TRBV7-9	NA	TRBJ2-1	CASSPRQAGNEQFF	TGTGCCAGCAGCCCTCGACAGGCGGGCAATGAGCAGTTCTTC
TRBD2	TRBV13	NA	TRBJ2-7	CASSTRLANEQYF	TGTGCCAGCAGCACCAGACTAGCGAACGAGCAGTACTTC
NA	TRBV4-1	NA	TRBJ1-5	CASSQEVQGSGNQPQHF	TGCGCCAGCAGCCAAGAAGTACAGGGATCGGGCAATCAGCCCCAGCATTTT
TRBD1	TRBV9	once	TRBJ2-1	CASSVQGQGKDEQFF	TGTGCCAGCAGCGTACAAGGACAGGGGAAGGATGAGCAGTTCTTC
NA	TRBV5-8	NA	TRBJ2-7	CASTNSLFKRPPYEQYF	TGTGCCAGCACCAACTCCCTCTTCAAACGTCCGCCCTACGAGCAGTACTTC
NA	TRBV28	NA	TRBJ2-5	CASSLVNSGETQYF	TGTGCCAGCAGTTTAGTTAACAGCGGAGAGACCCAGTACTTC
TRBD1	TRBV19	NA	TRBJ1-1	CASSMDRYDTEAFF	TGTGCCAGTAGCATGGACAGGTACGACACTGAAGCTTTCTTT
NA	TRBV6-1	few	TRBJ2-1	CASSEPPGAYNEQFF	TGTGCCAGCAGTGAACCGCCAGGGGCCTACAATGAGCAGTTCTTC
TRBD1	TRBV7-9	NA	TRBJ2-7	CASSPHPGQGNYEQYF	TGTGCCAGCAGCCCCCACCCGGGACAGGGTAACTACGAGCAGTACTTC
TRBD1	TRBV2	NA	TRBJ2-3	CASSDGGQGTSTDTQYF	TGTGCCAGCAGTGACGGGGGACAGGGAACTAGCACAGATACGCAGTATTTT
TRBD2	TRBV30	NA	TRBJ2-1	CAWTPGGRNEQFF	TGTGCCTGGACTCCGGGGGGTCGGAATGAGCAGTTCTTC
TRBD2	TRBV2	NA	TRBJ2-1	CASSEARLAGDNEQFF	TGTGCCAGCAGTGAAGCGCGGCTAGCGGGGGACAATGAGCAGTTCTTC
TRBD1	TRBV19	NA	TRBJ2-7	CASSIGDSRYEQYF	TGTGCCAGTAGTATCGGGGACAGTCGCTACGAGCAGTACTTC
NA	TRBV7-9	once	TRBJ2-5	CASSEGQTLGKTQYF	TGTGCCAGCAGCGAGGGACAAACCCTTGGGAAGACCCAGTACTTC
NA	TRBV27	NA	TRBJ2-7	CASRLDRYSSYEQYF	TGTGCCAGCAGATTAGACAGATACAGCTCCTACGAGCAGTACTTC
TRBD1	TRBV9	NA	TRBJ1-2	CASSVGMGQDYGYTF	TGTGCCAGCAGCGTGGGTATGGGACAGGACTATGGCTACACCTTC
TRBD2	TRBV28	NA	TRBJ2-1	CASSFPGLAGIDYNEQFF	TGTGCCAGCAGTTTCCCAGGACTAGCGGGGATTGACTACAATGAGCAGTTCTTC
TRBD1	TRBV4-1	NA	TRBJ2-3	CASRQYPGQGFTDTQYF	TGCGCCAGCAGACAGTACCCGGGACAGGGTTTCACAGATACGCAGTATTTT
TRBD1	TRBV2	NA	TRBJ1-1	CASPDREDTEAFF	TGTGCCAGCCCAGACAGGGAGGACACTGAAGCTTTCTTT